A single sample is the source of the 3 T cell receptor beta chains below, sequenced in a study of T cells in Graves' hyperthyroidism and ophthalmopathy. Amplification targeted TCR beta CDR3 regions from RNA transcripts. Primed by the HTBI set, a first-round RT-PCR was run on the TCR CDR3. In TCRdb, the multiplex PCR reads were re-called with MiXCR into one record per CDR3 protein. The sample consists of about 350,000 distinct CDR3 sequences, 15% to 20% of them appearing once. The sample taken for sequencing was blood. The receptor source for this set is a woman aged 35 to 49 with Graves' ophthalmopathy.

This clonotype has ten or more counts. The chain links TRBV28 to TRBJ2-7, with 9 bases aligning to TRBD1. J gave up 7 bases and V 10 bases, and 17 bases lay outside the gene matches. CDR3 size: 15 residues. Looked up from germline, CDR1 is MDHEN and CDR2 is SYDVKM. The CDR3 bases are TGTGCCACCCTCCCCCGACAGGGGGTTACGGGAGAGCAGTACTTC. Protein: CATLPRQGVTGEQYF.

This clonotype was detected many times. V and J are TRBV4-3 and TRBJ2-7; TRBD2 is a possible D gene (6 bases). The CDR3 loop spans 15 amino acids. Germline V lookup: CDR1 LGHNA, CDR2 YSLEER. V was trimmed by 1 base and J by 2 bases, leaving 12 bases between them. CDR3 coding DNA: TGCGCCAGCAGCCAAGGGAGGGGTCTCCCCTACGAGCAGTACTTC. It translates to CASSQGRGLPYEQYF.

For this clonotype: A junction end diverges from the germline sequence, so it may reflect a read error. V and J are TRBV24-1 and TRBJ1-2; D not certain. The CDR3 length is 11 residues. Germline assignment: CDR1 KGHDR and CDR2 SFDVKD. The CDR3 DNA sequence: TGTGCCACCAGTGACATCTATGGCTACGCCTTC. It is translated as CATSDIYGYAF.